This TCR beta chain appears in the sequencing data of a study of T cells after yellow fever vaccination. Study-wide results and caveats: The booster response re-showed most primary clones: around 96% CD4, roughly 91% CD8.

At least ten counts were recorded for this clonotype. Its antigen is not known. CDR1 is MNHEY and CDR2 is SVGEGT in the germline V gene. V lost 6 bases, J lost 4 bases, and 15 bases lay in between. This CDR3 is 15 amino acids long. Each CDR3 protein gets one entry after TCRdb re-called the 5' RACE reads with MiXCR. This repertoire shows about 74,000 distinct CDR3 sequences, approximately 6.9% found once; its top ten account for 35%. The sequencing here drew on CD8+ T cells sorted from PBMCs, taken about 5 days after the first yellow fever vaccination. The clonotype originates from a man between 18 and 29 years old who received the YFV17D yellow fever vaccine. This chain uses TRBV6-2 or TRBV6-3 with TRBJ2-2; the D is unclear. The CDR3 nucleotides are TGTGCCAGCAGCCCCCTAAGCGAGACCACCGGGGAGCTGTTTTTT. Translation: CASSPLSETTGELFF.